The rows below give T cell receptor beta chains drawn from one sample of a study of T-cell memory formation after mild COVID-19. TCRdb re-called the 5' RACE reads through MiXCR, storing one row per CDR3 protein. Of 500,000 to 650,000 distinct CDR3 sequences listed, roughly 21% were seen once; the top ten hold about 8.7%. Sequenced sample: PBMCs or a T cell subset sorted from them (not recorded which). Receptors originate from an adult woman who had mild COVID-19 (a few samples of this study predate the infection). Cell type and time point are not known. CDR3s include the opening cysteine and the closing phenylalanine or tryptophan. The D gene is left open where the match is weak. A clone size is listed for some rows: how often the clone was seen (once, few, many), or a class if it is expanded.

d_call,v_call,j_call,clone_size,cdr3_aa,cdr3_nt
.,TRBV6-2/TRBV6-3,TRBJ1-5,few,CASSLPDSFNQPQHF,TGTGCCAGCAGTTTGCCGGACAGCTTCAATCAGCCCCAGCATTTT
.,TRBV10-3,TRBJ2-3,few,CANDPEFLYGGRTDTQYF,TGTGCCAACGACCCCGAGTTCCTATATGGCGGGCGCACAGATACGCAGTATTTT
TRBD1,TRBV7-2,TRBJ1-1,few,CASSLIQQGATEAFF,TGTGCCAGCAGCTTAATCCAGCAGGGGGCCACTGAAGCTTTCTTT
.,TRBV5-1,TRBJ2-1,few,CASSYGTLDNEQFF,TGCGCCAGCAGCTACGGGACTCTTGACAATGAGCAGTTCTTC
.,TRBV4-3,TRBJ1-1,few,CASSQESFQGRNTEAFF,TGCGCCAGCAGCCAAGAATCGTTTCAGGGACGGAACACTGAAGCTTTCTTT
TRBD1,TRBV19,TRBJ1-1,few,CASSPMQGQGPTEAFF,TGTGCCAGTAGTCCCATGCAGGGACAGGGGCCCACTGAAGCTTTCTTT
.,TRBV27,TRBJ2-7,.,CASSFEGLPYEQYF,TGTGCCAGCAGTTTTGAGGGTTTGCCCTACGAGCAGTACTTC
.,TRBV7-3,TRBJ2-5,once,CASSLIGREETQYF,TGTGCCAGCAGCTTAATTGGGCGTGAGGAGACCCAGTACTTC
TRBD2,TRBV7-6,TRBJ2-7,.,CASSPRGAGLAGLYEQYF,TGTGCCAGCAGCCCGAGAGGGGCCGGACTAGCGGGACTCTACGAGCAGTACTTC
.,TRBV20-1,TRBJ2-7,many,CSARDRTDYEQYF,TGCAGTGCTAGAGATCGCACAGACTACGAGCAGTACTTC
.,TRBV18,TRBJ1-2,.,CASSLSAEIYGYTF,TGTGCCAGCTCACTATCGGCAGAAATCTATGGCTACACCTTC
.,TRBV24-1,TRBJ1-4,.,CATSVGGATNEKLFF,TGTGCCACCTCGGTTGGGGGAGCAACTAATGAAAAACTGTTTTTT
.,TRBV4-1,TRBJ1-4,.,CASRSLAQLFF,TGCGCCAGCAGATCCCTCGCCCAACTGTTTTTT
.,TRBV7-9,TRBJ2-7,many,CASSWSSYEQYF,TGTGCCAGCAGCTGGAGCTCCTACGAGCAGTACTTC
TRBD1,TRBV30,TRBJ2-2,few,CAWSGHTGALGELFF,TGTGCCTGGAGTGGACATACAGGGGCCCTCGGGGAGCTGTTTTTT
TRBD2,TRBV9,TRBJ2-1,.,CASSGTSGGGNEQFF,TGTGCCAGCAGCGGAACTAGCGGAGGGGGCAATGAGCAGTTCTTC
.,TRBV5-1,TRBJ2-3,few,CASSLVGGSGDTQYF,TGCGCCAGCAGCTTGGTCGGGGGATCAGGAGATACGCAGTATTTT
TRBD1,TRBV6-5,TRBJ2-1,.,CASSSTGTGSYNEQFF,TGTGCCAGCAGCTCCACCGGGACAGGTTCCTACAATGAGCAGTTCTTC
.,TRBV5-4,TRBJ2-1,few,CASSPRKFGNNEQFF,TGTGCCAGCAGCCCGAGGAAATTTGGGAACAATGAGCAGTTCTTC
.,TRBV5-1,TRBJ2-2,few,CASSLAGGPNTGELFF,TGCGCCAGCAGCTTGGCCGGGGGCCCGAACACCGGGGAGCTGTTTTTT
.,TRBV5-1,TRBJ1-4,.,CASSLGLTNEKLFF,TGCGCCAGCAGTTTGGGGCTAACTAATGAAAAACTGTTTTTT
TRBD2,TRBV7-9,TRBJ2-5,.,CASSRSAAGARETQYF,TGTGCCAGCAGCCGCTCGGCGGCGGGAGCGAGGGAGACCCAGTACTTC
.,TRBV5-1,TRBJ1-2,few,CASSLVGGLRQNYGYTF,TGCGCCAGCAGCTTGGTAGGGGGTTTGAGACAGAACTATGGCTACACCTTC
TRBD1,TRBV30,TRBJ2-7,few,CAWSGTGNRYEQYF,TGTGCCTGGAGTGGGACAGGGAATAGGTACGAGCAGTACTTC
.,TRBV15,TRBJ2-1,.,CATSRDWGKDEQFF,TGTGCCACCAGCAGAGATTGGGGGAAGGATGAGCAGTTCTTC
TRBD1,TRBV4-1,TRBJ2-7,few,CASSQGQESYEQYF,TGCGCCAGCAGCCAGGGACAGGAGTCCTACGAGCAGTACTTC
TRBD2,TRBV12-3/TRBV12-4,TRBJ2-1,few,CASTKELAVYNEQFF,TGTGCCAGCACCAAAGAACTAGCGGTTTACAATGAGCAGTTCTTC
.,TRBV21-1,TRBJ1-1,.,CASTLRDRVTGNTEAFF,TGTGCCAGCACCCTTCGGGACAGGGTCACAGGGAACACTGAAGCTTTCTTT
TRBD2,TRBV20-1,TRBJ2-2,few,CSASAAGGGNTGELFF,TGCAGTGCTAGTGCAGCGGGGGGGGGAAACACCGGGGAGCTGTTTTTT
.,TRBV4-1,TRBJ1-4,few,CASSQDQGPTNEKLFF,TGCGCCAGCAGCCAAGACCAGGGTCCAACTAATGAAAAACTGTTTTTT
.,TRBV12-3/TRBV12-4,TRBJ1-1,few,CASSSAKTVMNTEAFF,TGTGCCAGCAGTTCCGCAAAGACAGTCATGAACACTGAAGCTTTCTTT
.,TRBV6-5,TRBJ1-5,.,CASSYESGGQPQHF,TGTGCCAGCAGTTACGAGTCGGGGGGGCAGCCCCAGCATTTT
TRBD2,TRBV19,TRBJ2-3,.,CASSTRGTSNTDTQYF,TGTGCCAGTAGTACACGCGGGACTAGTAACACAGATACGCAGTATTTT
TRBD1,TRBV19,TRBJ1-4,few,CASRTGDEKLFF,TGTGCCAGTAGAACAGGGGACGAAAAACTGTTTTTT
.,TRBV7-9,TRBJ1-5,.,CASSPGRAFSNQPQHF,TGTGCCAGCAGCCCCGGCCGGGCCTTTAGCAATCAGCCCCAGCATTTT
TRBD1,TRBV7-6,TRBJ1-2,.,CASSTGAGWGYTF,TGTGCCAGCAGCACAGGGGCAGGTTGGGGCTACACCTTC
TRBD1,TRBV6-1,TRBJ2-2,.,CASSEINRGTGELFF,TGTGCCAGCAGTGAAATTAACAGGGGCACCGGGGAGCTGTTTTTT
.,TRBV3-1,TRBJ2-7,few,CASSQESSPLYEQYF,TGTGCCAGCAGCCAGGAAAGCAGTCCACTCTACGAGCAGTACTTC
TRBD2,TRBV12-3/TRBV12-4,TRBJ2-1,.,CASSSRRRGLAGGKSYNEQFF,TGTGCCAGCAGTTCCCGTAGGCGGGGACTAGCGGGGGGAAAATCCTACAATGAGCAGTTCTTC
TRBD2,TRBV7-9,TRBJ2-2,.,CASSPGSIAGGILANTGELFF,TGTGCCAGCAGTCCCGGCTCAATAGCGGGAGGCATCCTCGCGAACACCGGGGAGCTGTTTTTT
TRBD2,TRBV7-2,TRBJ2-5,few,CASGSGSVKTQYF,TGTGCCAGCGGCAGCGGGAGTGTAAAGACCCAGTACTTC
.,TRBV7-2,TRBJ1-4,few,CASSWRGANEKLFF,TGTGCCAGCAGCTGGCGAGGGGCTAATGAAAAACTGTTTTTT
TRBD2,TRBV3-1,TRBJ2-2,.,CASSSVGSGKAGELFF,TGTGCCAGCAGCTCCGTGGGTAGCGGGAAAGCCGGGGAGCTGTTTTTT
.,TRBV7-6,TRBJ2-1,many,CASSLAGNNEQFF,TGTGCCAGCAGCTTAGCGGGGAACAATGAGCAGTTCTTC
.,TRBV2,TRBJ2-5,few,CASSKGLRGETQYF,TGTGCCAGCAGTAAAGGGCTAAGAGGGGAGACCCAGTACTTC
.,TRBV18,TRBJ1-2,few,CASSPPKGVAYYGYTF,TGTGCCAGCTCACCACCGAAGGGGGTCGCTTACTATGGCTACACCTTC
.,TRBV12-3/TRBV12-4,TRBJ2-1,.,CASSLHYNNEQFF,TGTGCCAGCAGTTTACACTACAACAATGAGCAGTTCTTC
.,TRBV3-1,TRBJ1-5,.,CASSQGTLEGQPQHF,TGTGCCAGCAGCCAAGGGACGCTAGAGGGTCAGCCCCAGCATTTT
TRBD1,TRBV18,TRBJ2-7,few,CASSARQGNHEQYF,TGTGCCAGCTCTGCGCGACAGGGGAATCACGAGCAGTACTTC
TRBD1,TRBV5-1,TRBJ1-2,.,CASSGAGTGANYGYTF,TGCGCCAGCAGCGGGGCGGGGACAGGGGCCAACTATGGCTACACCTTC
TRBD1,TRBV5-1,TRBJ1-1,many,CASSFRGQGAATEAFF,TGCGCCAGCAGCTTCCGTGGACAGGGGGCAGCGACTGAAGCTTTCTTT
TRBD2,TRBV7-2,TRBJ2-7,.,CASSLGGSYREQYF,TGTGCCAGCAGCTTAGGCGGGAGTTACCGGGAGCAGTACTTC
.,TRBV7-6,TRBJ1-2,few,CASSSLPGARGYTF,TGTGCCAGCAGCTCTCTCCCGGGGGCGAGGGGCTACACCTTC